These T cell receptor beta chains were read from a single sample in a study of PD-1 blockade in classical Hodgkin lymphoma. Only in-frame clones appear in the TCRdb table, and some are missing; sequencing was by immunoSEQ multiplex PCR. The sample contains 19,000 or so clones, about 87% of which appear only once. Sequencing was done on a sample of CD8+ T cells from blood. The receptors here all came from a human donor with classical Hodgkin lymphoma. CDR3s include the opening cysteine and the closing phenylalanine or tryptophan. Each record gives: V gene, D gene, J gene, clone size, CDR3 protein, CDR3 DNA. The D gene is left open where the match is weak. Only some rows state a clone size, as once, few, many or a class for expanded clones.

v_call: TRBV27; d_call: NA; j_call: TRBJ1-6; clone_size: NA; cdr3_aa: CASSQKHYSPLHF; cdr3_nt: TGTGCCAGCAGCCAAAAACACTATTCACCCCTCCACTTT
v_call: TRBV2; d_call: NA; j_call: TRBJ1-5; clone_size: NA; cdr3_aa: CASSEYSSNQPQHF; cdr3_nt: TGTGCCAGCAGCGAGTACAGTAGCAATCAGCCCCAGCATTTT
v_call: TRBV30; d_call: NA; j_call: TRBJ2-1; clone_size: NA; cdr3_aa: CAWATLPNNEQFF; cdr3_nt: TGTGCCTGGGCTACGCTTCCGAACAATGAGCAGTTCTTC
v_call: TRBV2; d_call: NA; j_call: TRBJ2-1; clone_size: NA; cdr3_aa: CASSRDEREQFF; cdr3_nt: TGTGCCAGCAGTCGCGACGAGAGAGAGCAGTTCTTC
v_call: TRBV29-1; d_call: NA; j_call: TRBJ2-1; clone_size: NA; cdr3_aa: CSVASTGGEQFF; cdr3_nt: TGCAGCGTCGCGTCTACCGGCGGCGAGCAGTTCTTC
v_call: TRBV30; d_call: NA; j_call: TRBJ1-5; clone_size: few; cdr3_aa: CAWSSGAGEKQPQHF; cdr3_nt: TGTGCCTGGAGTAGTGGGGCAGGGGAGAAGCAGCCCCAGCATTTT
v_call: TRBV27; d_call: NA; j_call: TRBJ2-7; clone_size: NA; cdr3_aa: CASSPPDTPYEQYF; cdr3_nt: TGTGCCAGCAGTCCACCCGACACCCCATACGAGCAGTACTTC
v_call: TRBV5-6; d_call: NA; j_call: TRBJ1-1; clone_size: NA; cdr3_aa: CASSLVGDTNTEAFF; cdr3_nt: TGTGCCAGCAGCTTGGTAGGAGACACGAACACTGAAGCTTTCTTT
v_call: TRBV4-1; d_call: NA; j_call: TRBJ2-7; clone_size: NA; cdr3_aa: CASSQDPPPSYEQYF; cdr3_nt: TGCGCCAGCAGCCAAGATCCCCCCCCGTCCTACGAGCAGTACTTC
v_call: TRBV7-2; d_call: NA; j_call: TRBJ2-3; clone_size: NA; cdr3_aa: CASRNRADTQYF; cdr3_nt: TGTGCCAGCAGAAACAGGGCAGATACGCAGTATTTT
v_call: TRBV18; d_call: NA; j_call: TRBJ1-3; clone_size: NA; cdr3_aa: CASSPNAGAVAGTIYF; cdr3_nt: TGTGCCAGCTCACCCAACGCCGGGGCCGTGGCGGGCACCATATATTTT
v_call: TRBV4-1; d_call: NA; j_call: TRBJ1-2; clone_size: NA; cdr3_aa: CASSHNPTPGNYGYTF; cdr3_nt: TGCGCCAGCAGCCATAATCCGACACCGGGGAACTATGGCTACACCTTC
v_call: TRBV2; d_call: NA; j_call: TRBJ1-3; clone_size: NA; cdr3_aa: CASSEWNSGNTIYF; cdr3_nt: TGTGCCAGCAGTGAGTGGAACTCTGGAAACACCATATATTTT
v_call: TRBV30; d_call: NA; j_call: TRBJ2-2; clone_size: NA; cdr3_aa: CAWSVIAFPGTGELFF; cdr3_nt: TGTGCCTGGAGTGTGATAGCGTTCCCGGGCACCGGGGAGCTGTTTTTT
v_call: TRBV28; d_call: TRBD1; j_call: TRBJ2-7; clone_size: NA; cdr3_aa: CASSRDRGRSYEQYF; cdr3_nt: TGTGCCAGCAGTAGGGACAGGGGGCGCTCCTACGAGCAGTACTTC
v_call: TRBV5-4; d_call: NA; j_call: TRBJ2-5; clone_size: NA; cdr3_aa: CASRKGLGAGEETQYF; cdr3_nt: TGTGCCAGCAGAAAAGGTTTAGGGGCAGGAGAAGAGACCCAGTACTTC
v_call: TRBV7-6; d_call: NA; j_call: TRBJ2-7; clone_size: NA; cdr3_aa: CASSFGSEGGTYEQYF; cdr3_nt: TGTGCCAGCAGCTTTGGAAGCGAGGGGGGGACCTACGAGCAGTACTTC
v_call: TRBV6-5; d_call: NA; j_call: TRBJ1-1; clone_size: NA; cdr3_aa: CASSRTANTEAFF; cdr3_nt: TGTGCCAGCAGCCGCACAGCTAACACTGAAGCTTTCTTT
v_call: TRBV5-5; d_call: NA; j_call: TRBJ2-7; clone_size: NA; cdr3_aa: CASSLYKASSNEQYF; cdr3_nt: TGTGCCAGCAGCTTGTATAAGGCGAGCTCTAACGAGCAGTACTTC
v_call: TRBV9; d_call: TRBD1; j_call: TRBJ1-1; clone_size: NA; cdr3_aa: CASSVGPGTGVAEAFF; cdr3_nt: TGTGCCAGCAGCGTAGGTCCCGGGACAGGGGTTGCTGAAGCTTTCTTT
v_call: TRBV2; d_call: NA; j_call: TRBJ2-1; clone_size: NA; cdr3_aa: CASSDLLTGRFDEQFF; cdr3_nt: TGTGCCAGCAGTGATCTCCTGACAGGGAGGTTCGATGAGCAGTTCTTC
v_call: TRBV7-9; d_call: NA; j_call: TRBJ2-7; clone_size: NA; cdr3_aa: CASSLALTGYEQYF; cdr3_nt: TGTGCCAGCAGCTTAGCGCTAACGGGGTACGAGCAGTACTTC
v_call: TRBV5-1; d_call: NA; j_call: TRBJ1-1; clone_size: NA; cdr3_aa: CASSLVGGEAFF; cdr3_nt: TGCGCCAGCAGCTTGGTTGGCGGTGAAGCTTTCTTT
v_call: TRBV5-6; d_call: NA; j_call: TRBJ2-7; clone_size: NA; cdr3_aa: CASSKVQDRSYEQYF; cdr3_nt: TGTGCCAGCAGCAAAGTTCAGGACAGATCCTACGAGCAGTACTTC